The next 9 T cell receptor beta chains were all read from a single sample in a study of shared clonotypes between healthy human individuals. Libraries were prepared by immunoSEQ multiplex PCR; TCRdb keeps only in-frame clonotypes and omits some of them. The sample holds about 2,500,000 clones, more than 80% seen once. Specimen: naive CD4+ T cells sorted from blood. Specified subset: CD45RA+ positively selected. The receptors derive from a man aged 18-30 years in good health.

The genes are TRBV7-8 and TRBJ2-3; D gene unclear. CDR1 and CDR2 from the germline V gene are SGHVS and FQNEAQ. Trimming removed 1 base at V and 0 bases at J, with 20 bases between. The CDR3 runs to 19 residues. The DNA of the CDR3 is TGTGCCAGCAGCTTAGTTGAGTTGGGCAGACCCTCTAGCACAGATACGCAGTATTTT. Encoded protein: CASSLVELGRPSSTDTQYF.

This clone was seen a handful of times. The genes are TRBV27 and TRBJ1-2; unclear D gene. V gave up 5 bases and J gave up 3 bases, with 10 bases separating them. The length of the CDR3 is 13 residues. Germline V gene lookup returns CDR1 MNHEY and CDR2 SMNVEV (reference sequence). The CDR3 nucleotides are TGTGCCAGCAGTCCCGGACGGGACTATGGCTACACCTTC. It yields the protein CASSPGRDYGYTF.

The chain recombines TRBV5-6 with TRBJ2-7; 8 bases agree with TRBD1. This CDR3 region has 14 residues. V gave up 4 bases and J gave up 5 bases; unmatched junction bases: 8. Germline V CDR1 and CDR2: SGHDT, YYEEEE. The DNA for the CDR3 is TGTGCCAGCAGCCCAACAGGGGGGCGGGACGAGCAGTACTTC. It yields the protein CASSPTGGRDEQYF.

This chain connects TRBV6-4 to TRBJ2-1; 15 positions match TRBD2. The CDR3 totals 16 residues. The trim removed 4 bases at V and 9 bases at J, leaving 7 bases unmatched. Germline lookup yields CDR1 MRHNA and CDR2 SNTAGT. This CDR3 is CASSAQGLAGGGEQFF. The CDR3, as DNA: TGTGCCAGCAGTGCCCAGGGACTAGCGGGAGGTGGTGAGCAGTTCTTC.

This rearrangement joins TRBV2 to TRBJ1-6; tentative D call: TRBD1 (5 bases). V dropped 2 bases and J dropped 7 bases, with 12 bases sitting between them. Germline V lookup: CDR1 SNHLY, CDR2 FYNNEI. The CDR3 extends over 15 amino acids. This CDR3 reads CASSEQGGPNSPLHF. CDR3 nucleotides: TGTGCCAGCAGTGAACAGGGCGGCCCAAATTCACCCCTCCACTTT.

The CDR3 DNA is TGTGCCAGCATACGGGGAGGGGACACCGGGGAGCTGTTTTTT. Translating it yields CASIRGGDTGELFF. The chain has TRBV2 and TRBJ2-2, with 7 bases fitting TRBD2. The CDR3 totals 14 residues. Germline CDR1 and CDR2: SNHLY and FYNNEI. V was pared by 7 bases and J by 3 bases, with 5 bases of the junction left unmatched.

The V gene is TRBV28, the J gene TRBJ2-6; 7 nucleotides match TRBD1. With 7 bases clipped from V and 2 bases from J, the junction kept 5 bases outside the gene matches. Per germline, CDR1 MDHEN and CDR2 SYDVKM. This CDR3 has 15 residues. The CDR3 loop is CASTLGGAGANVLTF. CDR3 DNA sequence: TGTGCCAGCACCCTAGGGGGCGCTGGGGCCAACGTCCTGACTTTC.

V and J are TRBV7-9 and TRBJ1-3, with a tentative D call TRBD1 (5 bases). V lost 3 bases, J lost 4 bases, and 13 bases lay in between. CDR3 length equals 15 residues. Germline loops: CDR1 SEHNR, CDR2 FQNEAQ (reference sequence). CDR3 amino acids: CASSFGTLSGNTIYF. The CDR3 region has the DNA TGTGCCAGCAGCTTTGGGACCCTTAGCGGAAACACCATATATTTT.

V usage is TRBV5-1 and J usage is TRBJ2-6; 10 bases line up with TRBD2. Losses at the gene ends were 0 bases for V and 3 bases for J; bases not matched to a gene: 6. The CDR3 has 18 amino acids. The germline CDR1 and CDR2 sequences are SGHRS and YFSETQ. The CDR3, as DNA: TGCGCCAGCAGCTTGGGGTCTAGCGGGGGTGGTGGGGCCAACGTCCTGACTTTC. Protein: CASSLGSSGGGGANVLTF.